The rows below give T cell receptor beta chains drawn from one sample of a study of T cells in Graves' hyperthyroidism and ophthalmopathy. TCRdb passed the multiplex PCR reads through MiXCR, listing each CDR3 protein once. The table includes 300,000 to 500,000 distinct CDR3 sequences, more than 13% detected once. Material for sequencing was blood. These receptors all stem from a man aged 50-59 years with Graves' ophthalmopathy. CDR3s include the opening cysteine and the closing phenylalanine or tryptophan. Fields, in order: D gene, clone size, V gene, J gene, CDR3 protein, CDR3 DNA. D genes are given only for firm matches. Size is stated for part of the rows, as once, few or many counts, or as a class when the clone is expanded.

TRBD1,many,TRBV6-1,TRBJ2-5,CASSMARGRAETQYF,TGTGCCAGCAGCATGGCCAGGGGGCGCGCTGAGACCCAGTACTTC
-,many,TRBV12-3/TRBV12-4,TRBJ1-4,CASRYPGAGEKLFF,TGTGCCAGCAGATATCCCGGAGCCGGTGAAAAACTGTTTTTT
TRBD1,-,TRBV27,TRBJ2-5,CASRSGQLQETQYF,TGTGCCAGCAGATCGGGACAGTTGCAAGAGACCCAGTACTTC
TRBD1,many,TRBV3-1,TRBJ2-7,CASSRGQATYEQYF,TGTGCCAGCAGCCGTGGACAGGCGACCTACGAGCAGTACTTC
TRBD1,-,TRBV2,TRBJ2-1,CASRGQGARFFPNEQFF,TGTGCCAGCAGGGGACAGGGGGCGCGTTTTTTCCCCAATGAGCAGTTCTTC
TRBD1,few,TRBV20-1,TRBJ1-6,CSAKPGQGYTTLHF,TGCAGTGCCAAACCGGGACAGGGGTATACAACCCTCCACTTT
-,many,TRBV18,TRBJ2-5,CASSPTSSETQYF,TGTGCCAGCTCACCAACTAGCTCAGAGACCCAGTACTTC
TRBD2,many,TRBV7-9,TRBJ2-1,CASSLGTSGSKNEQFF,TGTGCCAGCAGCTTAGGGACTAGCGGGAGTAAGAATGAGCAGTTCTTC
TRBD2,-,TRBV24-1,TRBJ2-2,CATSDLPTSGSHTGELFF,TGTGCCACCAGTGATTTGCCCACTAGCGGGAGTCACACCGGGGAGCTGTTTTTT
-,-,TRBV5-6,TRBJ2-7,CASSMGLYEQYF,TGTGCCAGCAGCATGGGACTTTACGAGCAGTACTTC